This TCR beta chain comes out of a study of blood T cell repertoires in COVID-19. The repertoire was sequenced with immunoSEQ multiplex PCR; TCRdb's copy has only in-frame clones and lacks some. The data hold around 200,000 clones, with less than 90% observed a single time. The TCR was taken from a woman aged 45-65 years in a cohort exposed to, infected with or recovered from COVID-19 (not recorded which). Sequencing was carried out using PBMCs or T cells enriched from blood (not recorded which).

The CDR3 DNA is TGTGCCAGCTCACCACGGCAGGATAGGAACACCATATATTTT. It translates to CASSPRQDRNTIYF. The chain is built from TRBV18 and TRBJ1-3; D not resolved. CDR1 is KGHSH and CDR2 is LQKENI in the germline V gene. Deletions cut 1 base from V and 7 bases from J, with 11 bases between. The CDR3 length is 14 residues.